Below are 9 T cell receptor beta chains sequenced from a single sample in a study of blood T cell repertoires in COVID-19 (dated by TCRdb to the early 2020s). Libraries were constructed by the immunoSEQ multiplex PCR assay. Not all clones reach the TCRdb copy of this immuneACCESS table, which keeps in-frame sequences only. Checked studies attribute under half of the gap to unresolved V genes and leave the rest unexplained. This sample holds about 160,000 clones; around 82% were observed only once. 7% of the sample is held by the ten biggest clonotypes. Sequencing input: peripheral blood. The receptors derive from a woman aged 40 to 55 with COVID-19, enrolled during active disease.

The rearrangement links TRBV2 to TRBJ1-4, with 10 bases fitting TRBD1. J gave up 7 bases and V 10 bases, and 12 bases lay outside the gene matches. CDR3 length equals 15 residues. From germline, CDR1 is SNHLY and CDR2 FYNNEI. CDR3 amino acids: CATSRDRGVGEKLFF. For the CDR3, the DNA is TGTGCCACGTCCCGGGACAGGGGCGTAGGTGAAAAACTGTTTTTT.

As DNA, the CDR3 is TGCGCCAGCAGCCAAAGGACAGGGGGCTACAATGAGCAGTTCTTC. Its protein product is CASSQRTGGYNEQFF. The rearrangement uses TRBV10-1 and TRBJ2-1, with TRBD1 matching 10 bases. The CDR3 spans 15 residues. CDR1 and CDR2 (germline): WNHNN, SYGVQD (reference sequence). The trim removed 6 bases at V and 3 bases at J, leaving 5 bases unmatched.

In this sample, this clone turned up a few times. CDR3 nucleotides: TGTGCCAGCTCCCCGGGACAGACCAACACTGAAGCTTTCTTT. Its translation is CASSPGQTNTEAFF. This sequence joins TRBV18 and TRBJ1-1, with TRBD1 identical over 7 bases. The germline V gene has CDR1 KGHSH and CDR2 LQKENI. V lost 6 bases, J lost 2 bases, and 6 bases stayed unmatched. The CDR3 has 14 residues.

This sequence joins TRBV5-4 and TRBJ2-1, with a possible D match to TRBD1 (5 bases). The CDR3 length is 16 residues. The germline V and J ends were trimmed by 3 bases and 5 bases, with 18 bases remaining between them. The germline gives CDR1 SGHNT, CDR2 YYREEE (reference sequence). The CDR3 DNA sequence: TGTGCCAGCAGCTCGGCCGCAGGGCAAATGAACAATGAGCAGTTCTTC. Amino acids: CASSSAAGQMNNEQFF.

The chain recombines TRBV5-1 with TRBJ2-2; 7 bases map to TRBD2. The germline V gene has CDR1 SGHRS and CDR2 YFSETQ. Unmatched junction bases numbered 8, after V lost 4 bases and J lost 5 bases. The CDR3 runs 15 residues. In DNA form, the CDR3 reads TGCGCCAGCAGCGGGAGGACTAGTACGACCGGGGAGCTGTTTTTT. Translating it yields CASSGRTSTTGELFF.

The chain is built from TRBV15 and TRBJ2-7, with 7 bases lining up with TRBD1. The germline CDR1 and CDR2 sequences are LNHNV and YYDKDF (reference sequence). V lost 3 bases to trimming and J lost 6 bases; unmatched junction nucleotides: 5. This CDR3 is 13 amino acids long. The CDR3 bases are TGTGCCACCAGCAGCACAGGGGCAGGCGAGCAGTACGTC. It encodes CATSSTGAGEQYV.

The DNA for the CDR3 is TGTGCCAGTAGTACGGCCACAGGGTTATACGAGCAGTACTTC. Its translation is CASSTATGLYEQYF. The chain employs TRBV19 and TRBJ2-7; maybe TRBD1 (6 bases). The CDR3 is 14 amino acids. V was pared by 4 bases and J by 4 bases, with 14 bases between. The germline gives CDR1 LNHDA, CDR2 SQIVND (reference sequence).

The chain has TRBV21-1 and TRBJ1-2. TRBV21-1 is given as a pseudogene. This CDR3 spans 17 amino acids. Written as DNA, the CDR3 is TGTGCCAGCAGCCCCCGGGGGGGGGTGGCGAGAAACTATGGCTACACCTTC. Translation gives CASSPRGGVARNYGYTF.

About this clone itself: The sample carries other DNA sequences with the same CDR3. The genes are TRBV2 and TRBJ2-1, with a tentative D call TRBD2 (5 bases). V was trimmed by 0 bases and J by 2 bases, leaving 8 bases between them. Germline loops: CDR1 SNHLY, CDR2 FYNNEI. There are 15 residues in the CDR3. The CDR3 reads CASSEALATYNEQFF. The CDR3 DNA sequence: TGTGCCAGCAGTGAAGCTCTAGCCACCTACAATGAGCAGTTCTTC. Based on the CDR3 plus reference TRBV2 and TRBJ2-1, the full variable domain is EPEVTQTPSHQVTQMGQEVILRCVPISNHLYFYWYRQILGQKVEFLVSFYNNEISEKSEIFDDQFSVERPDGSNFTLKIRSTKLEDSAMYFCASSEALATYNEQFFGPGTRLTVL.